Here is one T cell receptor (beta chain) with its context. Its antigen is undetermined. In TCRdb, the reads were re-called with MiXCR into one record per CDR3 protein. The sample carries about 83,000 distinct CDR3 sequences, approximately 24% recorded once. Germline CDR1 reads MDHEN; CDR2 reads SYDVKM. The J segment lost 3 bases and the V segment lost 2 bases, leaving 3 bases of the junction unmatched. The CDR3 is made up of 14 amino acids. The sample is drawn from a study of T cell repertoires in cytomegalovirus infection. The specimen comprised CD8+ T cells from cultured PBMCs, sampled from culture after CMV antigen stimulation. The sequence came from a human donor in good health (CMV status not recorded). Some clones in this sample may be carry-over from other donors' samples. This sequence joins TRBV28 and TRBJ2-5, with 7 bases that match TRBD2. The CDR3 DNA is TGTGCCAGCAGTTTAGAGGCGGGGGAAGAGACCCAGTACTTC. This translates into CASSLEAGEETQYF.